This T cell receptor beta chain derives from a study of Ad26.COV2.S vaccination and SARS-CoV-2 variants. Study summary: A participant enrolled in the COV1001 Ad26.COV2.S trial arm provided the sample.

General study results and limits: TCR breadth and depth estimates may have understated total T cell responses.

CDR1 is LNHNV and CDR2 is YYDKDF in the germline V gene (reference sequence). Between the trimmed V and J ends, which lost 1 base and 1 base, there was a span of 4 bases. The CDR3 has 13 residues. Treatment denoted: roughly 18 received Ad26.COV2.S at low or high dose, single or two shots; 5 received placebo; per-sample allocation not given. On day 63 after the first injection, vaccine and placebo recipients gave samples. Within Boston, the person who donated was an adult of 18-55 years. An Ad26 vector expressing Wuhan-strain SARS-CoV-2 spike served as the vaccine. About this clone: Its antigen is currently unknown.

Assay: immunoSEQ multiplex PCR; the TCRdb copy retains only in-frame clones and omits some. Of fewer than 400,000 clones listed, around nine tenths are singletons. The chain recombines TRBV15 with TRBJ1-1; D not resolved. The clonotype comes from a person aged 18 to 65 who received the Ad26.COV2.S COVID-19 vaccine or a placebo. The specimen comprised peripheral blood, sampled in a trial of Ad26.COV2.S vaccine versus placebo. The CDR3 here is CATSRAGNTEAFF. CDR3 coding DNA: TGTGCCACCAGCAGAGCGGGGAACACTGAAGCTTTCTTT.